The rows below give T cell receptor beta chains drawn from one sample of a study of T-cell memory formation after mild COVID-19. TCRdb independently ran MiXCR on the 5' RACE reads; one entry per CDR3 protein. This table holds about 360,000 distinct CDR3 sequences, approximately 15% found once. Sequencing used PBMCs or a T cell subset sorted from them (not recorded which). The origin of the receptors is a man aged 18 to 29 who had mild COVID-19 (a few samples of this study predate the infection). Cell type and time point are not known. Both conserved end residues are trimmed from each CDR3. Each record gives: V gene, J gene, CDR3 protein.

TRBV6-5	TRBJ2-7	ASSYGEVQADEQY
TRBV4-1	TRBJ1-1	ASSQAGKWNTEAF
TRBV4-3	TRBJ2-6	ASSQDGAGAGANVLT
TRBV3-1	TRBJ1-1	ASSPRAGIVEAF
TRBV27	TRBJ2-3	ASSLPGQATDTQY
TRBV6-2/TRBV6-3	TRBJ2-7	ASSLQLFLLELASYEQY
TRBV19	TRBJ1-1	ASSISGYVPAEAF
TRBV7-2	TRBJ2-1	DSSLVGQYNEQF
TRBV23-1	TRBJ2-1	ASSLREHFPNEQF
TRBV6-5	TRBJ1-1	ASSYGLWNTEAF
TRBV20-1	TRBJ1-4	SAITTGGEKLF
TRBV4-1	TRBJ2-3	ASSQVGRTEGGDTQY
TRBV20-1	TRBJ2-6	SAKLLSGANVLT
TRBV12-3/TRBV12-4	TRBJ1-1	ASSTREGGTEAF
TRBV19	TRBJ2-3	ASSLGQGAADTQY
TRBV7-3	TRBJ2-5	ASSPSRGTETQY
TRBV4-1	TRBJ2-4	ASSQDYGIQY
TRBV27	TRBJ1-6	ASSTDRVKSPLH
TRBV2	TRBJ1-1	ASSERRRGYTEAF
TRBV20-1	TRBJ2-3	SAPDRGLDTQY
TRBV9	TRBJ2-2	ASSVDGGRRTGELF
TRBV21-1	TRBJ2-3	ASRNSTGERQADTQY
TRBV7-2	TRBJ2-2	ASSTTGHGELF
TRBV2	TRBJ2-1	ASSEMTGWQF
TRBV7-2	TRBJ2-3	ASSQSTDTQY
TRBV10-3	TRBJ2-3	AISLRGLTDTQY
TRBV5-1	TRBJ1-2	ASNDETGTGFIGYT
TRBV6-1	TRBJ1-2	ASSGDRANYGYT
TRBV7-2	TRBJ2-5	ASSLGFGWTEETQY
TRBV29-1	TRBJ2-2	SVAGLETGELF
TRBV9	TRBJ2-5	ASNTGLGETQY
TRBV7-2	TRBJ1-2	ASSLAILAASNGT
TRBV3-1	TRBJ1-2	ASSQAQLDYGYT
TRBV2	TRBJ1-1	ASSDLLNTEAF
TRBV7-8	TRBJ2-3	ASSLYDRGRYTDTQY
TRBV7-9	TRBJ2-5	ASSPQTGETQY
TRBV2	TRBJ2-2	ATARREYTGELF
TRBV7-3	TRBJ2-3	ASSASGGDQDTQY